This T cell receptor (beta chain) emerged from a study of blood T cell repertoires in COVID-19. In the study overall: Researchers got acute and convalescent COVID-19 samples from the United States, Italy and Spain.

This clone was detected only once. CDR3 size: 13 residues. Trimming took 2 bases from V and 3 from J, leaving 9 bases between them. In germline, CDR1 is SGHDT, CDR2 YYEEEE. Source study methods: Amplified reference gene primers provided the basis for estimating nucleated cell counts. TCRdb keeps only in-frame clones here, not all; method: immunoSEQ multiplex PCR. D and trimming were read from the DNA, whereas the V and J calls and clone size are those reported in that table. The sample has roughly 97,000 clones, roughly 86% seen once; the top ten hold just under 20%. The chain has TRBV5-6 and TRBJ2-7; a possible D gene is TRBD2 (5 bases). The sequenced material came from peripheral blood. The sequence was obtained from a human donor in a cohort sampled during active COVID-19. This CDR3 reads CASSFGLDYEQYF. The CDR3 coding sequence is TGTGCCAGCAGCTTCGGACTGGACTACGAGCAGTACTTC.